This T cell receptor (beta chain) was obtained from a study of T cell responses to AZD1222 COVID-19 vaccine. Here immunoSEQ multiplex PCR was the method, and the copy in TCRdb shows in-frame clones only, minus some. The sample carries 130,000 to 150,000 clones, roughly 90% recorded once. The CDR3 totals 14 residues. The germline CDR1 and CDR2 sequences are MNHNY and SVGAGI (reference sequence). V lost 1 base and J lost 6, with 13 bases in between. The rearrangement uses TRBV6-6 and TRBJ2-7; D is perhaps TRBD1 (5 bases). This TCR derives from an adult in good health. The sequenced sample was peripheral blood, obtained on day 0 of AZD1222 vaccination. The DNA for the CDR3 is TGTGCCAGCAGTTACTTAAGACAGAACTCCGAGCAGTACTTC. As protein: CASSYLRQNSEQYF.